This T cell receptor beta chain was found in a study of naive and memory T cell subsets. Both TRBC1 and TRBC2 were covered by a beta constant-region primer of two equimolar oligonucleotides. Nested alpha and beta constant-region primers with the SP2 primer drove four PCR rounds on ligated cDNA. A 12-nucleotide UMI and the SP2 primer were added to the cDNA 3' end by oligonucleotide ligation. TCRdb recomputed calls from the UMI-ligation and nested PCR reads with MiXCR, one row per CDR3 protein. In the table there are 100,000 to 150,000 distinct CDR3 sequences, over 30% of which are singletons. The V gene lost 3 bases and the J gene lost 0 bases, with 28 bases spanning the gap. The CDR3 spans 21 residues. This clonotype has a handful of counts. Its target is unknown. General study points: Diversity fell and Gini index rose from naive through CM, EM, EMRA. Over 85% of naive TCR sequences appeared only once, unlike memory subsets.

The genes are TRBV12-3 or TRBV12-4 and TRBJ2-3; the D gene is possibly TRBD2 (5 bases). This TCR derives from a human donor in good health. The specimen sequenced was central memory CD4+ T cells from blood. The CDR3 bases are TGTGCCAGCAGTTTTGGCCCGTTGGGGAGCGCCCTAATGGGGAGCACAGATACGCAGTATTTT. Translating it yields CASSFGPLGSALMGSTDTQYF.